The 13 T cell receptor beta chains reported below all come from one sample, sequenced in a study of OX40 agonist ivuxolimab in advanced cancers. Profiled with immunoSEQ multiplex PCR; TCRdb holds only in-frame clones, not every one. The sample holds 40,000 to 50,000 clones, just under 85% seen once. The sequencing here drew on CD4+ or CD8+ T cells sorted from blood, taken in a trial of the OX40 agonist ivuxolimab. The origin of the receptors is an adult with an advanced solid tumor such as melanoma, head and neck, liver or kidney cancer.

This rearrangement joins TRBV20-1 to TRBJ1-2; the D is unclear. Trimming shortened V by 3 bases and J by 7 bases, and 9 bases separated the two germline ends. Germline V gene lookup returns CDR1 DFQATT and CDR2 SNEGSKA (reference sequence). This CDR3 is 11 amino acids long. CDR3 region: CSASQGPGYTF. The CDR3 nucleotides are TGCAGTGCTAGCCAAGGTCCTGGCTACACCTTC.

The chain links TRBV4-2 to TRBJ2-3, with D unresolved. Germline V CDR1 and CDR2: LGHNA, YNFKEQ. V was cut by 0 bases and J by 3 bases, with 13 bases left in between. The CDR3 spans 16 residues. CDR3 amino acids: CASSQDSNSITDTQYF. DNA for the CDR3: TGTGCCAGCAGCCAAGACTCCAATTCAATTACAGATACGCAGTATTTT.

This clone has only one observation. This chain uses TRBV28 with TRBJ1-2; D remains ambiguous. This CDR3 is 10 amino acids long. Germline V gene data show CDR1 as MDHEN and CDR2 as SYDVKM. With 6 bases removed from V and 2 bases from J, the gap between germline ends came to 1 base. DNA of the CDR3: TGTGCCAGCAGCAACTATGGCTACACCTTC. It codes for CASSNYGYTF.

The J gene is TRBJ2-1, the V gene TRBV11-3; weak D call: TRBD1 (5 bases). From germline, CDR1 is SGHNT and CDR2 YENEEA. The CDR3 is made up of 15 amino acids. Trimming shortened V by 1 base and J by 7 bases, and 14 bases separated the two germline ends. The CDR3 region is CASSLVSGHGNEQFF. CDR3 DNA: TGTGCCAGCAGCTTAGTTTCAGGGCATGGTAATGAGCAGTTCTTC. Complete variable domain (other parts from reference TRBV11-3 and TRBJ2-1): EAGVVQSPRYKIIEKKQPVAFWCNPISGHNTLYWYLQNLGQGPELLIRYENEEAVDDSQLPKDRFSAERLKGVDSTLKIQPAELGDSAVYLCASSLVSGHGNEQFFGPGTRLTVL.

The gene calls are TRBV18 and TRBJ1-1; 8 positions agree with TRBD1. CDR3 size: 18 residues. J was trimmed by 3 bases and V by 6 bases; bases with no gene match: 18. The germline CDR1 and CDR2 sequences are KGHSH and LQKENI. The CDR3 is CASSPDVGTGLGHTEAFF. The CDR3 bases are TGTGCCAGCTCGCCAGATGTGGGGACAGGCTTGGGACACACTGAAGCTTTCTTT.

This clone is labeled as medium-sized. The chain recombines TRBV6-5 with TRBJ1-5; perhaps TRBD1 as D (5 bases). V was trimmed by 6 bases and J by 0 bases, leaving 9 bases between them. CDR1 is MNHEY, CDR2 SVGAGI, per germline. This CDR3 spans 14 amino acids. In DNA form, the CDR3 reads TGTGCCAGCAGCGGGGGTCTTAGCAATCAGCCCCAGCATTTT. It yields the protein CASSGGLSNQPQHF.

The sample holds one count of this clone. The V and J genes are TRBV12-5 and TRBJ1-1, with D tentatively TRBD1 (5 bases). Germline V gene lookup returns CDR1 LGHNT and CDR2 FRNRAP. The CDR3 runs to 12 residues. V shed 2 bases and J shed 4 bases, with 5 bases lying between them. The CDR3 is CASGLTGTEAFF. The CDR3 DNA reads TGTGCTAGTGGTTTGACAGGCACTGAAGCTTTCTTT.

In this sample, this clone turned up once. This CDR3 is CASQRGEQFF. DNA of the CDR3: TGTGCCAGCCAGAGAGGTGAGCAGTTCTTC. This chain links TRBV2 with TRBJ2-1; D gene ambiguous. The CDR3 is 10 amino acids. Per germline, CDR1 SNHLY and CDR2 FYNNEI. Trimming pared 8 bases from V and 9 bases from J, leaving 8 bases between.

This chain connects TRBV6-5 to TRBJ2-7; D remains unclear. Per germline, CDR1 MNHEY and CDR2 SVGAGI. The CDR3 runs to 15 residues. Trimming removed 6 bases at V and 2 bases at J, with 17 bases between. DNA of the CDR3: TGTGCCAGCAGGGAACCCCGGGTAGGACCCTACGAGCAGTACTTC. Protein product: CASREPRVGPYEQYF.

CDR3 bases: TGTGCCAGCAGCCAGGGCTTGCGGGAGGTTAAGCAGTACTTC. This codes for CASSQGLREVKQYF. The chain carries TRBV4-2 and TRBJ2-7; TRBD2 agrees at 8 bases. V lost 3 bases to trimming and J lost 8 bases; unmatched junction nucleotides: 9. The germline V gene has CDR1 LGHNA and CDR2 YNFKEQ. The CDR3 extends over 14 amino acids.

V is TRBV30 and J is TRBJ1-2; a weak D match, TRBD1 (5 bases). From germline, CDR1 is GTSNPN and CDR2 SVGIG (reference sequence). Trimming removed 3 bases from V and 9 bases from J, with 14 bases in between. The CDR3 spans 12 residues. As DNA, the CDR3 is TGTGCCTGGAGAGGGCAGGGTAATCGCTACACCTTC. Protein sequence: CAWRGQGNRYTF.

This clone was detected only a few times. The chain employs TRBV7-2 and TRBJ2-1, with TRBD2 identical over 10 bases. Unmatched junction bases numbered 6, after V lost 1 base and J lost 6 bases. Germline V gene data show CDR1 as SGHTA and CDR2 as FQGNSA. This CDR3 has 16 residues. CDR3 region: CASSLGTSGHINEQFF. The CDR3 DNA reads as TGTGCCAGCAGCTTAGGGACTAGCGGTCACATCAATGAGCAGTTCTTC.

CDR3 residues: CASSPTTTTYEQYF. CDR3 nucleotides: TGTGCCAGCAGCCCAACTACCACCACCTACGAGCAGTACTTC. The chain has TRBV5-4 and TRBJ2-7; no firm D call. CDR1 is SGHNT, CDR2 YYREEE, per germline (reference sequence). The ends were cut back, 4 bases at V and 2 bases at J, with 13 bases in the middle. CDR3 length: 14 amino acids.